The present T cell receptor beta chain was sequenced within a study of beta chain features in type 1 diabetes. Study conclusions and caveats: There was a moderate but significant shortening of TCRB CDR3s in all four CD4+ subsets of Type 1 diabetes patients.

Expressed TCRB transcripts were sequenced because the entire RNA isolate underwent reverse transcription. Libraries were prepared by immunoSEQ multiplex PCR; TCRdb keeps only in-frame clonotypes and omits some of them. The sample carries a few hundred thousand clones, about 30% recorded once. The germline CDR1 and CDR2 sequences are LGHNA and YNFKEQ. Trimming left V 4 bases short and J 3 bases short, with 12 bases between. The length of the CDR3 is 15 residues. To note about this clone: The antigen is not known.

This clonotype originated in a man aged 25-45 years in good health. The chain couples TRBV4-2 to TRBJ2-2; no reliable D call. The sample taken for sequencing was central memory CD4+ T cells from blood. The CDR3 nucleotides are TGTGCCAGCAGCCCTGGGAACAGCTACACCGGGGAGCTGTTTTTT. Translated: CASSPGNSYTGELFF.